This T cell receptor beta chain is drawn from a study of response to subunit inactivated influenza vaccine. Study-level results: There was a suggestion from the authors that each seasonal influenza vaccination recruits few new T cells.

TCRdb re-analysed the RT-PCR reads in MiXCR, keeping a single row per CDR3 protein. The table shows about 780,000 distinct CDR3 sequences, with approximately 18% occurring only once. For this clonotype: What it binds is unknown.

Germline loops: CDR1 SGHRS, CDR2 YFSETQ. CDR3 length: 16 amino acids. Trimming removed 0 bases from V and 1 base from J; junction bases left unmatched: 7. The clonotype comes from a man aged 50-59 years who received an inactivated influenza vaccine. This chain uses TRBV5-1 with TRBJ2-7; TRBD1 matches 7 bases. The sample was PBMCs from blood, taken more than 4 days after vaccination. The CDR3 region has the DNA TGCGCCAGCAGCTTGGCCGGAGGACAGGCGTCCTACGAGCAGTACTTC. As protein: CASSLAGGQASYEQYF.